Below, 25 T cell receptor beta chains from the same sample are listed, as sequenced in a study of blood T cell repertoires in COVID-19. The protocol was immunoSEQ multiplex PCR, while the TCRdb copy is restricted to in-frame clones and leaves out a portion. The profile shows about 190,000 clones, 84% of them singletons. Sequencing input: PBMCs or T cells enriched from blood (not recorded which). The receptors were gathered from a woman aged 25 to 39 who had been exposed to COVID-19.

Relative to its sample, this clone is medium-sized. V gene TRBV19 combines with J gene TRBJ2-5, with D tentatively TRBD2 (6 bases). The CDR3 is made up of 13 amino acids. Germline V lookup: CDR1 LNHDA, CDR2 SQIVND (reference sequence). The ends were cut back, 6 bases at V and 1 base at J, with 9 bases in the middle. This CDR3 is CASSVAAQETQYF. The DNA of the CDR3 is TGTGCCAGTAGCGTAGCGGCCCAAGAGACCCAGTACTTC.

The chain carries TRBV5-4 and TRBJ2-5, with 7 bases lining up with TRBD2. The junction had 9 bases not matched to a gene; V was cut back by 6 bases and J by 4 bases. Germline V gene sequence: CDR1 SGHNT, CDR2 YYREEE (reference sequence). The CDR3 contains 14 residues. The CDR3 loop reads CASTQPGGRETQYF. The CDR3 DNA follows: TGTGCCAGCACCCAACCCGGGGGGAGAGAGACCCAGTACTTC.

The V gene is TRBV10-2, the J gene TRBJ2-7, with 10 bases identical to TRBD1. Germline CDR1 is WSHSY and CDR2 is SAAADI. The V and J ends lost 6 bases and 2 bases, in that order; junction bases with no gene match: 7. This CDR3 comprises 15 residues. CDR3 amino acids: CASRAGQGLTYEQYF. Written as DNA, the CDR3 is TGCGCCAGCAGGGCGGGACAGGGGCTTACCTACGAGCAGTACTTC.

The CDR3 bases are TGTGCCAGCAGCCCCCGATTTGGTAGCGGGGGCAACACCGGGGAGCTGTTTTTT. Translated: CASSPRFGSGGNTGELFF. The chain uses TRBV7-2 and TRBJ2-2; 9 bases agree with TRBD2. The CDR3 is 18 amino acids. Germline V gene lookup returns CDR1 SGHTA and CDR2 FQGNSA. The V and J ends lost 5 bases and 2 bases, in that order; junction bases with no gene match: 12.

J is TRBJ2-6 and V is TRBV5-1, with TRBD1 as a possible D gene (6 bases). Per germline, CDR1 SGHRS and CDR2 YFSETQ. This CDR3 has 15 amino acids. Trimming took 5 bases from V and 2 from J, leaving 11 bases between them. Here the CDR3 reads CASRTSGAGANVLTF. The CDR3, as DNA: TGCGCCAGCAGGACTTCAGGGGCTGGGGCCAACGTCCTGACTTTC. Filled out from reference TRBV5-1 and TRBJ2-6, the complete variable domain reads KAGVTQTPRYLIKTRGQQVTLSCSPISGHRSVSWYQQTPGQGLQFLFEYFSETQRNKGNFPGRFSGRQFSNSRSEMNVSTLELGDSALYLCASRTSGAGANVLTFGAGSRLTVL.

The chain joins TRBV19 to TRBJ2-1; D is unresolved. V gave up 4 bases and J gave up 4 bases, with 14 bases separating them. This CDR3 comprises 15 residues. Germline CDR1 is LNHDA and CDR2 is SQIVND (reference sequence). The CDR3, as DNA: TGTGCCAGTAGTACGACCAAAGACAAATACAATGAGCAGTTCTTC. Residues: CASSTTKDKYNEQFF.

This clone occurred once. The chain couples TRBV3-1 (or the pseudogene TRBV3-2) to TRBJ1-1; 12 bases are a match to TRBD1. Trimming cost V 3 bases and J 6 bases; bases outside gene matches: 8. The CDR3 length is 16 residues. Germline-derived CDR1 and CDR2 are LGHDT and YNNKEL (reference sequence). Here the CDR3 DNA reads TGTGCCAGCAGCCAGGGGGGACAGGGGGCTAAGGCTGAAGCTTTCTTT. As protein: CASSQGGQGAKAEAFF.

This clone was observed a single time. This sequence joins TRBV30 and TRBJ1-4; D is possibly TRBD1 (5 bases). Per germline, CDR1 GTSNPN and CDR2 SVGIG (reference sequence). The CDR3 contains 13 residues. V lost 3 bases to trimming and J lost 6 bases, with 11 bases between them. As DNA, the CDR3 is TGTGCCTGGAGGTGGGGGGGGTATGAAAAACTGTTTTTT. Translating gives CAWRWGGYEKLFF.

CDR3 in amino acids: CASSSRTGLADTQYF. For the CDR3, the DNA is TGTGCCAGCAGTTCTCGGACAGGATTGGCAGATACGCAGTATTTT. This chain connects TRBV27 to TRBJ2-3; 7 bases match TRBD1. The germline gives CDR1 MNHEY, CDR2 SMNVEV (reference sequence). There are 15 residues in the CDR3. V trimming: 4 bases; J trimming: 4 bases; junction bases outside the gene matches: 8.

V gene TRBV10-2 combines with J gene TRBJ1-5, with TRBD1 matching over 7 bases. The CDR3 covers 14 residues. The ends lost 6 bases at V and 3 bases at J; junction bases unmatched: 5. Germline CDR1 and CDR2: WSHSY and SAAADI. For the CDR3, the DNA is TGCGCCAGCAGACTACAGGGGCTCAATCAGCCCCAGCATTTT. Translation: CASRLQGLNQPQHF.

Points on this clone: The junction differs from germline at one of its ends, possibly a read error. V gene TRBV12-3 or TRBV12-4 combines with J gene TRBJ1-2; the match to TRBD1 covers 7 bases. The CDR3 is 12 residues long. The CDR3 nucleotides are TGTGCCAGCATTTTTCGACAAGGGGGCTACACCTTT. Protein: CASIFRQGGYTF.

The chain links TRBV21-1 to TRBJ2-1; the tabulated D call, TRBD2, remains unverified against the DNA. TRBV21-1 is noted as a pseudogene. The CDR3 covers 15 residues. The CDR3 region has the DNA TGTGCCAGCAGTACACGGGGGGCCTTCTACAATGAGCAGTTCTTC. This sequence encodes CASSTRGAFYNEQFF.

The chain has TRBV7-2 and TRBJ2-7; D is ambiguous. Germline values: CDR1 SGHTA, CDR2 FQGNSA. V was pared by 0 bases and J by 2 bases, with 5 bases between. The CDR3 contains 13 residues. CDR3 nucleotide sequence: TGTGCCAGCAGCTTAGCGCGAACCTACGAGCAGTACTTC. The encoded protein is CASSLARTYEQYF.

In DNA form, the CDR3 reads TGTGCCAGCAGCCCGTTACAGGGGTTCGGACAGCCCCAGCATTTT. Its protein product is CASSPLQGFGQPQHF. This chain uses TRBV7-8 with TRBJ1-5, with TRBD1 matching over 7 bases. The CDR3 runs 15 residues. Germline CDR1 is SGHVS and CDR2 is FQNEAQ. V lost 5 bases and J lost 7; bases outside the gene matches: 11.

This sequence joins TRBV14 and TRBJ2-1, with D perhaps TRBD2 (5 bases). With 2 bases removed from V and 4 bases from J, the gap between germline ends came to 30 bases. Germline-derived CDR1 and CDR2 are SGHDN and FVKESK. The length of the CDR3 is 21 residues. The CDR3 reads CASSQLPGAGFTGFRYNEQFF. The CDR3 coding sequence is TGTGCCAGCAGCCAACTACCGGGTGCAGGCTTCACGGGGTTCAGATACAATGAGCAGTTCTTC.

The sample holds one count of this clone. This rearrangement joins TRBV11-3 to TRBJ2-3, with 7 nucleotides matching TRBD2. V dropped 0 bases and J dropped 6; count of bases not matched to a gene: 3. This CDR3 comprises 14 residues. CDR1 is SGHNT, CDR2 YENEEA, per germline. The CDR3 loop reads CASSLDGGTDTQYF. DNA for the CDR3: TGTGCCAGCAGCTTAGACGGGGGGACGGATACGCAGTATTTT.

The chain joins TRBV6-5 to TRBJ2-6; D gene ambiguous. From germline, CDR1 is MNHEY and CDR2 SVGAGI. Trimming stripped 4 bases from V and 0 bases from J, with 10 bases between. The CDR3 length is 16 residues. CDR3 sequence (DNA): TGTGCCAGCAGTTTCTTTCCGGGCTCTGGGGCCAACGTCCTGACTTTC. Protein product: CASSFFPGSGANVLTF.

This clone was found a few times. The chain employs TRBV29-1 and TRBJ2-1; D is uncertain. Looked up from germline, CDR1 is SQVTM and CDR2 is ANQGSEA. V lost 4 bases, J lost 6 bases, and 10 bases lay in between. This CDR3 region has 12 residues. DNA for the CDR3: TGCAGCGTTGTGCCTACCTCCAATGAGCAGTTCTTC. Translating gives CSVVPTSNEQFF.

In its sample, this clone was seen once. CDR3 bases: TGTGCCAGCGGTCAGGGGACAGGTTTGTTCAATGAGCAGTTCTTC. This codes for CASGQGTGLFNEQFF. The chain is built from TRBV6-5 and TRBJ2-1; 8 bases align to TRBD1. Germline V gene sequence: CDR1 MNHEY, CDR2 SVGAGI. The V gene end was trimmed by 8 bases and the J gene end by 6 bases; junction bases not matched to a gene: 12. This CDR3 contains 15 residues.

The genes are TRBV10-3 and TRBJ2-2; TRBD1 matches 9 bases. The germline V gene encodes CDR1 ENHRY and CDR2 SYGVKD. The CDR3 contains 18 residues. The J segment lost 3 bases and the V segment lost 0 bases, leaving 8 bases of the junction unmatched. CDR3 residues: CAISESSWDRVHTGELFF. The CDR3 region has the DNA TGTGCCATCAGTGAGTCTAGCTGGGACAGGGTGCACACCGGGGAGCTGTTTTTT.

V and J are TRBV9 and TRBJ2-3; D ambiguous. V was clipped by 0 bases and J by 0 bases, with 11 bases between them. The CDR3 is 16 amino acids. Germline loops: CDR1 SGDLS, CDR2 YYNGEE. CDR3 residues: CASSVVAMASTDTQYF. The DNA of the CDR3 is TGTGCCAGCAGCGTAGTAGCTATGGCTAGCACAGATACGCAGTATTTT.

The V call is TRBV9, the J call TRBJ1-2; the match to TRBD1 covers 10 bases. Trimming cost V 4 bases and J 2 bases; bases outside gene matches: 5. This CDR3 contains 15 residues. Looked up from germline, CDR1 is SGDLS and CDR2 is YYNGEE. Here the CDR3 reads CASSPGTGANYGYTF. CDR3 nucleotides: TGTGCCAGCAGCCCTGGGACAGGGGCGAACTATGGCTACACCTTC.

The chain carries TRBV7-3 and TRBJ2-5; the D gene is possibly TRBD2 (6 bases). Germline V lookup: CDR1 SGHTA, CDR2 FQGTGA. The CDR3 is made up of 14 amino acids. Trimming removed 0 bases at V and 5 bases at J, with 10 bases between. This CDR3 reads CASSLTATSETQYF. In DNA, the CDR3 is TGTGCCAGCAGCTTAACGGCGACTAGTGAGACCCAGTACTTC.

The J gene is TRBJ2-5, the V gene TRBV5-1; 10 positions agree with TRBD1. CDR1 and CDR2 from the germline V gene are SGHRS and YFSETQ. The V and J ends lost 0 bases and 4 bases, in that order; junction bases with no gene match: 6. This CDR3 comprises 16 residues. The DNA for the CDR3 is TGCGCCAGCAGCTTGGGGGACAGGGGTGGAGGAGAGACCCAGTACTTC. This codes for CASSLGDRGGGETQYF.

The rearrangement links TRBV5-4 to TRBJ2-3; tentative D call: TRBD1 (6 bases). V was shortened by 3 bases and J by 1 base, with 9 bases between the two germline ends. The CDR3 has 14 amino acids. Germline values: CDR1 SGHNT, CDR2 YYREEE (reference sequence). In nucleotides, the CDR3 is TGTGCCAGCAGCTCAGGACAGCGCACAGATACGCAGTATTTT. Translation gives CASSSGQRTDTQYF.